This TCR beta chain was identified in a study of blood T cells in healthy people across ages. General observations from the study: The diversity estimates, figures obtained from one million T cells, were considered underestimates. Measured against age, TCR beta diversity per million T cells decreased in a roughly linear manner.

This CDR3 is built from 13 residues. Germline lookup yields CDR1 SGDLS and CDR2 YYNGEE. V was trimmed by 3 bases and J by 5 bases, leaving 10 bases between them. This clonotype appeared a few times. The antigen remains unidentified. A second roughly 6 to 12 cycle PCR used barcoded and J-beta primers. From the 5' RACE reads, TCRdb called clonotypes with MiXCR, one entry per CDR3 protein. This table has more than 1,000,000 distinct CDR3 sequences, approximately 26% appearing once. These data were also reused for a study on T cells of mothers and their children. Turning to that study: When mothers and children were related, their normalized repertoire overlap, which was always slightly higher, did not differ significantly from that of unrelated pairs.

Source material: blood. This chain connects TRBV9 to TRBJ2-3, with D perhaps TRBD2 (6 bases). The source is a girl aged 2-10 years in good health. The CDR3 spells CASSAGGRDTQYF. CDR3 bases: TGTGCCAGCAGCGCCGGAGGGAGAGATACGCAGTATTTT.